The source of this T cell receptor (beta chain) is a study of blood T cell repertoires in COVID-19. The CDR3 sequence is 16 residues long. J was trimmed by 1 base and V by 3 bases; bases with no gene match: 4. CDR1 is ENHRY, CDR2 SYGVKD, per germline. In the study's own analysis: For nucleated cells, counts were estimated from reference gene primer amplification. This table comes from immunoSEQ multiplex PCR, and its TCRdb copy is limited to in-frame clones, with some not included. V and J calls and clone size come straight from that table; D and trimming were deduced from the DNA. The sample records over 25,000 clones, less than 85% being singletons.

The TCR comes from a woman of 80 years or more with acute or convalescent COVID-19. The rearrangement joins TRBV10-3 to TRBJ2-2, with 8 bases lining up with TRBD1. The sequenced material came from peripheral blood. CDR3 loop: CAISDAGTGNTGELFF. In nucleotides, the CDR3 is TGTGCCATCAGTGACGCCGGGACAGGGAACACCGGGGAGCTGTTTTTT.